This T cell receptor (beta chain) came from a study of cytomegalovirus exposure and HLA in healthy donors. Study background: The 120 or so validation repertoires were reported in a later analysis to have been generated on the same platform as the approximately 700 first-cohort repertoires.

V gave up 1 base and J gave up 4 bases, with 18 bases separating them. The CDR3 is 17 amino acids. The germline V gene encodes CDR1 SGHDT and CDR2 YYEEEE. Method: immunoSEQ multiplex PCR; TCRdb's copy keeps in-frame clones and lacks some. The sample has some 46,000 clones, roughly 92% seen once. The sequence derives from a man younger than 35 in good health and CMV-seronegative. What was sequenced was PBMCs. The V call is TRBV5-6, the J call TRBJ1-3; D is unresolved. In DNA form, the CDR3 reads TGTGCCAGCAGCTTGTTAATGGCCCCGGGAAGAGGAAACACCATATATTTT. Translating it yields CASSLLMAPGRGNTIYF. The whole variable domain, filled in from reference TRBV5-6 and TRBJ1-3, reads DAGVTQSPTHLIKTRGQQVTLRCSPKSGHDTVSWYQQALGQGPQFIFQYYEEEERQRGNFPDRFSGHQFPNYSSELNVNALLLGDSALYLCASSLLMAPGRGNTIYFGEGSWLTVV.